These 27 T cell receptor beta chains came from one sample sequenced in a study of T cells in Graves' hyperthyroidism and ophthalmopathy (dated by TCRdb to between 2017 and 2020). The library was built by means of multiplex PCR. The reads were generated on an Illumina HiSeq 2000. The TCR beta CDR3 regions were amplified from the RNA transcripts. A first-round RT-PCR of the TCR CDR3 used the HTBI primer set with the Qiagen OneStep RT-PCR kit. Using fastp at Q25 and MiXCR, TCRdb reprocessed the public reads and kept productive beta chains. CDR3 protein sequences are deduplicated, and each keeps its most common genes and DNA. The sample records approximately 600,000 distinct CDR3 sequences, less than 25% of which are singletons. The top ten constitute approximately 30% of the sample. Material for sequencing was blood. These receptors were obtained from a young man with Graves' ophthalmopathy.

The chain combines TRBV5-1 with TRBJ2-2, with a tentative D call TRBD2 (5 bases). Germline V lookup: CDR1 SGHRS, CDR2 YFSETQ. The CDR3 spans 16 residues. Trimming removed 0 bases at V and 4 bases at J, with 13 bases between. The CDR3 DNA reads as TGCGCCAGCAGCTTGGGCCTAGCAAGCATCACCGGGGAGCTGTTTTTT. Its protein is CASSLGLASITGELFF.

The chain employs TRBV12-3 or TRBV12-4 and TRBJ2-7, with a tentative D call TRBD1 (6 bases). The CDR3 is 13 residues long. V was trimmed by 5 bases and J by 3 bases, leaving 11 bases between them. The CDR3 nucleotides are TGTGCCAGCAGTCATAAACAGGGCTACGAGCAGTACTTC. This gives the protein CASSHKQGYEQYF.

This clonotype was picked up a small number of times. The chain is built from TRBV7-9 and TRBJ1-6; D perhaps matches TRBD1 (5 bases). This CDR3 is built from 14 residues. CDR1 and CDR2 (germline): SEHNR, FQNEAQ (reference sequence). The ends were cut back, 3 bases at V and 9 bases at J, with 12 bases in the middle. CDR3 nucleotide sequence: TGTGCCAGCAGCTTCGGGGGAGAGTTTTCACCCCTCCACTTT. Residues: CASSFGGEFSPLHF.

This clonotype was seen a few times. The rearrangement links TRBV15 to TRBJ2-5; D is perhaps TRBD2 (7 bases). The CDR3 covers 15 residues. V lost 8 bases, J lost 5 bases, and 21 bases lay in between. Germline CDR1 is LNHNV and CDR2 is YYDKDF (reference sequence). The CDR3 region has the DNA TGTGCCACCGACACGGGGGGCTCCCTATCTGAGACCCAGTACTTC. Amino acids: CATDTGGSLSETQYF.

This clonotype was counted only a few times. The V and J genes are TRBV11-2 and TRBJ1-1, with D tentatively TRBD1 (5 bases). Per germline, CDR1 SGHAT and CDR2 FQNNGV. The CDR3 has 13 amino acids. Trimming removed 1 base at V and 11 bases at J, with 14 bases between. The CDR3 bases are TGTGCCAGCAGCTTAGTCAGGGCCCTCAGTGCTTTCTTT. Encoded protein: CASSLVRALSAFF.

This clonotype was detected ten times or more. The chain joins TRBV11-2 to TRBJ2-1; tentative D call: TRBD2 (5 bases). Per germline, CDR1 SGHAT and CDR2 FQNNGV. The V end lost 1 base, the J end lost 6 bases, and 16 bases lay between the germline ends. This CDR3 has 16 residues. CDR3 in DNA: TGTGCCAGCAGCTTAGCACGAAGGGAGAGTATCAATGAGCAGTTCTTC. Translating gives CASSLARRESINEQFF.

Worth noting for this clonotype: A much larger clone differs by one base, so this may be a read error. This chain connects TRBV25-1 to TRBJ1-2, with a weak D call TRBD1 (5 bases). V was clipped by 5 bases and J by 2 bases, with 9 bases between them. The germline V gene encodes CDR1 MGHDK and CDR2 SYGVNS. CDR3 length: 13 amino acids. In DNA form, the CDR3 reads TGTGCCAGCAGTTCGACAGCAAACTATGGCTACACCTTC. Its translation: CASSSTANYGYTF.

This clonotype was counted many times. The CDR3 coding sequence is TGTGCCAGCAGCATGACTAGCGCCCTCAATGAGCAGTTCTTC. It specifies CASSMTSALNEQFF. J is TRBJ2-1 and V is TRBV5-6, with TRBD2 identical over 8 bases. The CDR3 runs to 14 residues. The germline V gene has CDR1 SGHDT and CDR2 YYEEEE. V lost 4 bases to trimming and J lost 6 bases; unmatched junction nucleotides: 6. Filled out from reference TRBV5-6 and TRBJ2-1, the complete variable domain reads DAGVTQSPTHLIKTRGQQVTLRCSPKSGHDTVSWYQQALGQGPQFIFQYYEEEERQRGNFPDRFSGHQFPNYSSELNVNALLLGDSALYLCASSMTSALNEQFFGPGTRLTVL.

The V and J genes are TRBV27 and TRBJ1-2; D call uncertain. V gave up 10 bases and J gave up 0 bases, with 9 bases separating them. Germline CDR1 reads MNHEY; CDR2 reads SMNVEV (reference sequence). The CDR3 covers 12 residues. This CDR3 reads CATGRANYGYTF. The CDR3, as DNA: TGTGCCACAGGACGGGCTAACTATGGCTACACCTTC.

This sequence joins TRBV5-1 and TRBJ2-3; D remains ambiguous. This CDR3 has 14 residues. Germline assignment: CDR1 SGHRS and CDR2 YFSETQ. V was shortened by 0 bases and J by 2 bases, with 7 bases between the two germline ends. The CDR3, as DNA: TGCGCCAGCAGCTTGGGAAAGATCACAGATACGCAGTATTTT. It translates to CASSLGKITDTQYF.

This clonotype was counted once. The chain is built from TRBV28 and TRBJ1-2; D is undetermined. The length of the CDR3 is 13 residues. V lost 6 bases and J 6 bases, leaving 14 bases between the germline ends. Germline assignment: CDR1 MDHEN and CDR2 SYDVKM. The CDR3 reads CASSWRGSHGYTF. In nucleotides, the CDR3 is TGTGCCAGCAGCTGGCGGGGATCGCATGGCTACACCTTC.

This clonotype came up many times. This chain's CDR3 is CASSGGHNSPLHF. The CDR3, as DNA: TGTGCCAGCAGCGGGGGCCATAATTCACCCCTCCACTTT. The chain carries TRBV28 and TRBJ1-6, with D possibly matching TRBD1 (6 bases). This CDR3 contains 13 residues. V was trimmed by 6 bases and J by 5 bases, leaving 8 bases between them. Germline assignment: CDR1 MDHEN and CDR2 SYDVKM.

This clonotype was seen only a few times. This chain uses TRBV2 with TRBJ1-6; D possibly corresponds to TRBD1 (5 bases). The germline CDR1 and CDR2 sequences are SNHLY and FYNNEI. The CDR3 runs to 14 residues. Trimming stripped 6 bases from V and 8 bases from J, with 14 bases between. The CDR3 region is CASRLGRVDSPLHF. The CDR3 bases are TGTGCCAGCAGACTGGGCAGGGTAGATTCACCCCTCCACTTT.

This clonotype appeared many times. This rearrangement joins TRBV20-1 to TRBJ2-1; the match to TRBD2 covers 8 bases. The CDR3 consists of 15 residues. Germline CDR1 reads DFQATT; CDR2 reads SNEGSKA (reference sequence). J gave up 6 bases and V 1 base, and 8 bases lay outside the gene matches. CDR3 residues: CSARGAGTRINEQFF. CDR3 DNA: TGCAGTGCTAGAGGGGCCGGGACTAGGATCAATGAGCAGTTCTTC.

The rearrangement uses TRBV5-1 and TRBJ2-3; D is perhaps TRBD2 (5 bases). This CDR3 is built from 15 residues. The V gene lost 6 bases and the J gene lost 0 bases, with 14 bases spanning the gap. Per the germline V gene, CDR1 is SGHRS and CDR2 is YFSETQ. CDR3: CASKLRRGSTDTQYF. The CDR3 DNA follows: TGCGCCAGCAAACTTCGGAGAGGGAGCACAGATACGCAGTATTTT.

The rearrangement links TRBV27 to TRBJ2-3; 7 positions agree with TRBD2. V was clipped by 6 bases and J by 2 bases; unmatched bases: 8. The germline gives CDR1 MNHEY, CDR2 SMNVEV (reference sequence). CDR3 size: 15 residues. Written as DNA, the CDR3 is TGTGCCAGCAGCCCCCTAGCGGTTCTCACAGATACGCAGTATTTT. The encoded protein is CASSPLAVLTDTQYF.

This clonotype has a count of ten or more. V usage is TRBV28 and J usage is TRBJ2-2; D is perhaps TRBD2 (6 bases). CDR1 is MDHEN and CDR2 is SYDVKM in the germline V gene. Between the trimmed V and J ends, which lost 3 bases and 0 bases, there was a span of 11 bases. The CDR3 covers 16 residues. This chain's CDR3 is CASSFGTSTNTGELFF. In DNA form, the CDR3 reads TGTGCCAGCAGTTTTGGGACTTCAACGAACACCGGGGAGCTGTTTTTT.

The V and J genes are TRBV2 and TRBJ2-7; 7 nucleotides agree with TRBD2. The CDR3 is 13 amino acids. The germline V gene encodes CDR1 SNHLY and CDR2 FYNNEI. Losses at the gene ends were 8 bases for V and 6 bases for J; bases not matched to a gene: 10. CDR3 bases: TGTGCCAGCCGCGGACTAGTGTCGGGCGAGCAGTACTTC. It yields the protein CASRGLVSGEQYF.

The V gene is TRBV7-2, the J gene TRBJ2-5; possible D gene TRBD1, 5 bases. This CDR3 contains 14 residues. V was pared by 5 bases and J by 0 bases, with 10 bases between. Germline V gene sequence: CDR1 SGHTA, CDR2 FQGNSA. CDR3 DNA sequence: TGTGCCAGCAGCCGCTCAGGGTACCAAGAGACCCAGTACTTC. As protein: CASSRSGYQETQYF.

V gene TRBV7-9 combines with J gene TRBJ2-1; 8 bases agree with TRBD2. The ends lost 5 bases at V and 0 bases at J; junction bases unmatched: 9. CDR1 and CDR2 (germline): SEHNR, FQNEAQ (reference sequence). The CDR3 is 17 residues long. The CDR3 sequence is CASSPPRLASSYNEQFF. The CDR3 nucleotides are TGTGCCAGCAGCCCCCCCCGACTAGCGAGCTCCTACAATGAGCAGTTCTTC. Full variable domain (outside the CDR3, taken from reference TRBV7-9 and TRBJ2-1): DTGVSQNPRHKITKRGQNVTFRCDPISEHNRLYWYRQTLGQGPEFLTYFQNEAQLEKSRLLSDRFSAERPKGSFSTLEIQRTEQGDSAMYLCASSPPRLASSYNEQFFGPGTRLTVL.

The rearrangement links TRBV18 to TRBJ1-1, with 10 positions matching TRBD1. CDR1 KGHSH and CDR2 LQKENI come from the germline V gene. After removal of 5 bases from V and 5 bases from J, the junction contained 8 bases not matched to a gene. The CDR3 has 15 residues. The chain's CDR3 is CASSSTGGWGTEAFF. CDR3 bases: TGTGCCAGCTCATCGACAGGGGGCTGGGGGACTGAAGCTTTCTTT.

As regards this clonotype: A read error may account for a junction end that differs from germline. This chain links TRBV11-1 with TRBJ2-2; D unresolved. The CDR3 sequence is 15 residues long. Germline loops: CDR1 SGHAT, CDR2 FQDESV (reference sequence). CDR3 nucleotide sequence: TGTGCCAGCAGATTAGAAGGGACGAACACCGGGGAGCTGTTTTTT. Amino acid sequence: CASRLEGTNTGELFF.

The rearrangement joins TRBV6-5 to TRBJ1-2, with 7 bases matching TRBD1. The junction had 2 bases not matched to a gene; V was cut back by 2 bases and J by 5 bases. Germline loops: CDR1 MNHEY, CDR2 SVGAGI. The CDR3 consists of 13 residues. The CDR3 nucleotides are TGTGCCAGCAGTTACGGGACAGTGTATGGCTACACCTTC. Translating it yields CASSYGTVYGYTF.

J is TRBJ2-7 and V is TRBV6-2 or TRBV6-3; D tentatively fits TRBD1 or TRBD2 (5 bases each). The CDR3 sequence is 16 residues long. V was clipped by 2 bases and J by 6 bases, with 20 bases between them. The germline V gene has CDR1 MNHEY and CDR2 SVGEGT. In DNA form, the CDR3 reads TGTGCCAGCAGTTACCCTCGACTAACGGGGCGCGGCGAGCAGTACTTC. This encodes CASSYPRLTGRGEQYF.

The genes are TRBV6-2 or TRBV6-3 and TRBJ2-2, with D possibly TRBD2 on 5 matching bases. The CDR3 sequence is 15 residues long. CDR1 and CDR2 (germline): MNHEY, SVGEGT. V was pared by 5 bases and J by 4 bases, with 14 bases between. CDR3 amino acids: CASSLSGILTGELFF. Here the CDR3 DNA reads TGTGCCAGCAGTCTCTCCGGGATTCTCACCGGGGAGCTGTTTTTT.

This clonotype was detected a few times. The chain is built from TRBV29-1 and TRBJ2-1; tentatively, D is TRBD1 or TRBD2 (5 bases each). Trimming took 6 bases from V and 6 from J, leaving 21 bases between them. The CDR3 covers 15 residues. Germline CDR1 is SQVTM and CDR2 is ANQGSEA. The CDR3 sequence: CSVASGTGSANEQFF. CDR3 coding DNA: TGCAGCGTGGCGTCCGGGACCGGATCGGCCAATGAGCAGTTCTTC.

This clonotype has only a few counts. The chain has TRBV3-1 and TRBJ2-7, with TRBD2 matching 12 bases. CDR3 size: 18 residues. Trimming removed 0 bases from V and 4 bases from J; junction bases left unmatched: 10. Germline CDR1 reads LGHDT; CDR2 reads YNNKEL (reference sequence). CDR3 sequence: CASSQDEGLAGGPYEQYF. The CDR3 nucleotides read TGTGCCAGCAGCCAAGATGAAGGGCTAGCGGGAGGGCCTTACGAGCAGTACTTC.